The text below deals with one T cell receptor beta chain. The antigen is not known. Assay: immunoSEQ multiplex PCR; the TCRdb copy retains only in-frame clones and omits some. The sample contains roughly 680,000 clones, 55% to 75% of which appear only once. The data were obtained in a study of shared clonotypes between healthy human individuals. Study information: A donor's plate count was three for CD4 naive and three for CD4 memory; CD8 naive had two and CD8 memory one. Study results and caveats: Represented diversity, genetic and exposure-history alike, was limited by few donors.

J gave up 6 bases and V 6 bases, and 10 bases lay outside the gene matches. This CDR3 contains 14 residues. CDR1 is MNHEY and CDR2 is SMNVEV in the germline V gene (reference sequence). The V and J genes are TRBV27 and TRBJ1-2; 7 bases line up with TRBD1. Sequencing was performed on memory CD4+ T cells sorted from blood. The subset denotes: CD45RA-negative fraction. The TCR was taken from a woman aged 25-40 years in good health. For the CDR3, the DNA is TGTGCCAGCAGCCTCCGACAGGGAAGGGATGGCTACACCTTC. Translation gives CASSLRQGRDGYTF.